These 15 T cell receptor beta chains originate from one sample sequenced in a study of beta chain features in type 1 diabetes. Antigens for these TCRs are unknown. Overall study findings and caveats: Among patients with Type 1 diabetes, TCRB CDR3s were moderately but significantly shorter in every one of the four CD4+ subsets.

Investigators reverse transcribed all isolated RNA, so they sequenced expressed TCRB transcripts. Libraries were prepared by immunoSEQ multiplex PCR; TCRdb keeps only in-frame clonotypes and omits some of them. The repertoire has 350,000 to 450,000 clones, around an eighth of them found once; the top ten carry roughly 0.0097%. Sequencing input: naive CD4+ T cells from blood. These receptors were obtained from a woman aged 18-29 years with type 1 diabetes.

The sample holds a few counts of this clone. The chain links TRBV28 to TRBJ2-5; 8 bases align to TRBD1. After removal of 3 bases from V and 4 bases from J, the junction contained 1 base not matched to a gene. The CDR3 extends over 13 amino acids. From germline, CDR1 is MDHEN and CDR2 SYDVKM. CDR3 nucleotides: TGTGCCAGCAGTTTGACAGGGGCAGAGACCCAGTACTTC. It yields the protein CASSLTGAETQYF.

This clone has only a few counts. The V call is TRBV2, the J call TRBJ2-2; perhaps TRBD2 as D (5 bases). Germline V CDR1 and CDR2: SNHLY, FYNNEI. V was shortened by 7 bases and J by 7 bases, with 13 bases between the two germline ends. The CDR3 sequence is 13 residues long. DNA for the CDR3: TGTGCCAGCAATACCCGGGGAATCGGGGAGCTGTTTTTT. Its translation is CASNTRGIGELFF.

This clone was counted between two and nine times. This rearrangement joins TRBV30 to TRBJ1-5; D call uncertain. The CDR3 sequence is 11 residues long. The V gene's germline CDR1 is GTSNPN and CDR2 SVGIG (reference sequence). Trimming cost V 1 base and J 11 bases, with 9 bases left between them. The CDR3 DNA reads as TGTGCCTGGAGTGCCGGGATTGCCCAGCATTTT. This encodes CAWSAGIAQHF.

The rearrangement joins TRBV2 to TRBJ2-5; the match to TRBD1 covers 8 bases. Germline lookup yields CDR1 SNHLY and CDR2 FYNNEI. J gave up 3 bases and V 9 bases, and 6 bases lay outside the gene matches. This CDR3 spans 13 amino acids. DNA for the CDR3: TGTGCCAGACAGGGGGAAGTCAAAGAGACCCAGTACTTC. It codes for CARQGEVKETQYF.

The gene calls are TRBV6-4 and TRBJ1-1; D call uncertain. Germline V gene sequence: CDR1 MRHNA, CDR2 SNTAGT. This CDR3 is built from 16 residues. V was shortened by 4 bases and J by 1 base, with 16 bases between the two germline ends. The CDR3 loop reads CASSGGKLWRNTEAFF. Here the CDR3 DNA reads TGTGCCAGCAGTGGCGGCAAGCTGTGGAGGAACACTGAAGCTTTCTTT.

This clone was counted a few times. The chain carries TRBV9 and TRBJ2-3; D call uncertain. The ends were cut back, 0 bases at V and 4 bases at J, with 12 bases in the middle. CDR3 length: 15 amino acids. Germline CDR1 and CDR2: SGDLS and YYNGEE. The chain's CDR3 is CASSVASTVADTQYF. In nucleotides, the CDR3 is TGTGCCAGCAGCGTAGCTTCAACCGTAGCAGATACGCAGTATTTT.

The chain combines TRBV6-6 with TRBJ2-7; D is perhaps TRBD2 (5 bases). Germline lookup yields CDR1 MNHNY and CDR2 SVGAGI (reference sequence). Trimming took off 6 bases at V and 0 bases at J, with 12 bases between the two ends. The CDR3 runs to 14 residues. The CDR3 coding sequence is TGTGCCAGCAGAGCTAGCTGGAGCTCCTACGAGCAGTACTTC. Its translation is CASRASWSSYEQYF.

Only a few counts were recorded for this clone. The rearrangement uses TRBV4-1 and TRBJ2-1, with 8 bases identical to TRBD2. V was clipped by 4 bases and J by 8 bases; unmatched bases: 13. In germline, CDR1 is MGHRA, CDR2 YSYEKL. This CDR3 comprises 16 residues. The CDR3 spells CASSLLHSGGPHEQFF. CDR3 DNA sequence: TGCGCCAGCAGCCTACTACACAGCGGGGGTCCTCATGAGCAGTTCTTC.

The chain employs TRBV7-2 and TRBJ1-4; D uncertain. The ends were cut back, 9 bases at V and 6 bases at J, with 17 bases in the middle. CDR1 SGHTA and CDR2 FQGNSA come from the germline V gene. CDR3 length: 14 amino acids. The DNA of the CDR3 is TGTGCCAGTAACGAGAATGGCCGGGATGAAAAACTGTTTTTT. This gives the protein CASNENGRDEKLFF.

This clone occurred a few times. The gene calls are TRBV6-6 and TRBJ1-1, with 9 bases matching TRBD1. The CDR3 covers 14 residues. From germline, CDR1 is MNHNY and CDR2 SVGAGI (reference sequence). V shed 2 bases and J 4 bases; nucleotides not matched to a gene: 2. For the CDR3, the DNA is TGTGCCAGCAGTTACGAGGGACAGGGCACTGAAGCTTTCTTT. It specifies CASSYEGQGTEAFF.

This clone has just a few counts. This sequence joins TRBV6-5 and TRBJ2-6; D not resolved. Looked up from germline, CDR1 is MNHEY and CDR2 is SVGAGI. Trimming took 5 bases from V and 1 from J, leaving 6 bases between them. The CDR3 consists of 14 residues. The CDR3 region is CASSVKSGANVLTF. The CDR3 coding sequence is TGTGCCAGCAGTGTCAAATCTGGGGCCAACGTCCTGACTTTC.

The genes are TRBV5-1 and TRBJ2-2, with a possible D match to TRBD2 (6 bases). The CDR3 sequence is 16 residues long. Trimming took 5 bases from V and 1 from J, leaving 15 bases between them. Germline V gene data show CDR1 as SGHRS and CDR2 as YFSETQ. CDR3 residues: CASRPRGGENTGELFF. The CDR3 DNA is TGCGCCAGCAGACCTCGGGGAGGTGAGAACACCGGGGAGCTGTTTTTT.

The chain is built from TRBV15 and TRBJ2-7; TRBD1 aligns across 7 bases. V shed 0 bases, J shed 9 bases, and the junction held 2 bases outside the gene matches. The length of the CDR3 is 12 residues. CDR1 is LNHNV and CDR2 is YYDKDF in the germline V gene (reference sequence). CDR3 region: CATSRDGTVQYF. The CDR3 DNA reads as TGTGCCACCAGCAGAGATGGGACAGTGCAGTACTTC.

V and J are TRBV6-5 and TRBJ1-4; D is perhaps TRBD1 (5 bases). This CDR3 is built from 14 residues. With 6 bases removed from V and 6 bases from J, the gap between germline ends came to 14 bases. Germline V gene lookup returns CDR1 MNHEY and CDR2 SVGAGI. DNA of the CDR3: TGTGCCAGCAGCCGGACAAACGCGGATGAAAAACTGTTTTTT. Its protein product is CASSRTNADEKLFF.

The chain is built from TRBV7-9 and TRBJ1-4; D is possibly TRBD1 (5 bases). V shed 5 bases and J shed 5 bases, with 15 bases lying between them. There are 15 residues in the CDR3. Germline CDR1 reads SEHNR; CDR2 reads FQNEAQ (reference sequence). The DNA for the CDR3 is TGTGCCAGCAGCCCAAAAGACAGTCCAAATGAAAAACTGTTTTTT. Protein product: CASSPKDSPNEKLFF.